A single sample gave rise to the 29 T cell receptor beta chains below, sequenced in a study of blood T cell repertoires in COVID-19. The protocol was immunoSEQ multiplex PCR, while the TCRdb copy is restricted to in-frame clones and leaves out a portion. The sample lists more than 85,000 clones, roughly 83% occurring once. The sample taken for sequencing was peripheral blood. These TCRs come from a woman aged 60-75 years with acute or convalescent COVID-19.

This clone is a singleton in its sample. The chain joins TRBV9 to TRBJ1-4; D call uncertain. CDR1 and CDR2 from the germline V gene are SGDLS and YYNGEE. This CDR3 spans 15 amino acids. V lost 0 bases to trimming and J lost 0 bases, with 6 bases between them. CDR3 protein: CASSVGGATNEKLFF. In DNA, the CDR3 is TGTGCCAGCAGCGTAGGAGGTGCAACTAATGAAAAACTGTTTTTT.

The CDR3 DNA sequence: TGTGCCATCAGCCGACAGGGGCCCGATGGAAGTTCACCCCTCCACTTT. Its protein is CAISRQGPDGSSPLHF. V is TRBV10-3 and J is TRBJ1-6; 8 bases fit TRBD1. The germline V gene has CDR1 ENHRY and CDR2 SYGVKD. Losses at the gene ends were 6 bases for V and 9 bases for J; bases not matched to a gene: 13. CDR3 size: 16 residues.

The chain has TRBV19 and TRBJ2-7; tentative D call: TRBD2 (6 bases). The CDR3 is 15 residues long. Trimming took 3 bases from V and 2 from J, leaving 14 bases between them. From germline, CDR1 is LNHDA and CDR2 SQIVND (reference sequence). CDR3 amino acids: CASSMGLAKTYEQYF. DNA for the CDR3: TGTGCCAGTAGTATGGGGCTAGCGAAAACCTACGAGCAGTACTTC.

The CDR3 sequence: CASSLDRLAGETQYF. The CDR3 nucleotides are TGTGCCAGCAGCTTAGATCGACTAGCGGGAGAGACCCAGTACTTC. V usage is TRBV7-9 and J usage is TRBJ2-5; 10 positions match TRBD2. V shed 1 base, J shed 4 bases, and the junction held 3 bases outside the gene matches. Per germline, CDR1 SEHNR and CDR2 FQNEAQ (reference sequence). The CDR3 has 15 residues.

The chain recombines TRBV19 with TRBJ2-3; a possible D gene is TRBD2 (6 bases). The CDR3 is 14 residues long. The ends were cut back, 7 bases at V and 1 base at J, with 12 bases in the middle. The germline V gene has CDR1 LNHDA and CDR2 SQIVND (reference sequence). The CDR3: CASTMGGGTDTQYF. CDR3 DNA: TGTGCCAGTACCATGGGGGGTGGCACAGATACGCAGTATTTT. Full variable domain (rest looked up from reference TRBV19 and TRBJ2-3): DGGITQSPKYLFRKEGQNVTLSCEQNLNHDAMYWYRQDPGQGLRLIYYSQIVNDFQKGDIAEGYSVSREKKESFPLTVTSAQKNPTAFYLCASTMGGGTDTQYFGPGTRLTVL.

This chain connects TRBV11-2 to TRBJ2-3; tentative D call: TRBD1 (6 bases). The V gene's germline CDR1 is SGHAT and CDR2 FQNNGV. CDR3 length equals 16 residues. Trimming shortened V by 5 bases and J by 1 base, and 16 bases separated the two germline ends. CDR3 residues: CASSLEGAGGTDTQYF. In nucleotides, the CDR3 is TGTGCCAGCAGCCTCGAGGGAGCAGGGGGCACAGATACGCAGTATTTT.

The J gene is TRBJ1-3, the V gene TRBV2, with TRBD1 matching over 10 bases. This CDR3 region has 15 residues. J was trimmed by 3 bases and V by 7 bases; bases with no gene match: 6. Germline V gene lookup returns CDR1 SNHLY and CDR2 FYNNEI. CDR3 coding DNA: TGTGCCAGCAAGAGGACAGGGGGATATGGAAACACCATATATTTT. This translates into CASKRTGGYGNTIYF.

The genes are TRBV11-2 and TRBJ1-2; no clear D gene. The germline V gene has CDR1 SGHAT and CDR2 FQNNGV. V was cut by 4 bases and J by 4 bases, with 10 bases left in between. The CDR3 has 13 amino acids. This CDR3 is CASSSTVPYGYTF. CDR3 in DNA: TGTGCCAGCAGCTCCACAGTCCCCTATGGCTACACCTTC.

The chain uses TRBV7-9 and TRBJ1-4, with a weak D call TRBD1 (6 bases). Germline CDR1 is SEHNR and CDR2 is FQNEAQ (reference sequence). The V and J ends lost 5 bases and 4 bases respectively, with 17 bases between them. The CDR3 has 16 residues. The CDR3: CASSRTLQGGNEKLFF. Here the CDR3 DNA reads TGTGCCAGCAGCAGGACTCTTCAAGGGGGTAATGAAAAACTGTTTTTT.

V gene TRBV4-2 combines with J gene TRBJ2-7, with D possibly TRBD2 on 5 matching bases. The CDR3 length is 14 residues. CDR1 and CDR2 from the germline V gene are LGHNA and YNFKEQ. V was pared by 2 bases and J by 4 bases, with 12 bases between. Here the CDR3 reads CASSQSSSLYEQYF. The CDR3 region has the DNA TGTGCCAGCAGCCAATCCTCTAGCCTTTACGAGCAGTACTTC.

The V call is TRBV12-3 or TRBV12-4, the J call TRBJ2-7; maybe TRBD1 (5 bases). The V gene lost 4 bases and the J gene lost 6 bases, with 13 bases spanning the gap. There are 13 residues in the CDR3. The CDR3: CASSYNFQGEQYF. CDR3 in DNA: TGTGCCAGCAGTTACAATTTCCAGGGCGAGCAGTACTTC.

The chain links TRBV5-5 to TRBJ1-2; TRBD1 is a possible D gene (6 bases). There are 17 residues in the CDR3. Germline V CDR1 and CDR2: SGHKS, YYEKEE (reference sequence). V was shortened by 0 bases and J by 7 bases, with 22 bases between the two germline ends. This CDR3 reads CASSLAPTGGSRLGYTF. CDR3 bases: TGTGCCAGCAGCTTGGCACCCACGGGGGGCAGTCGGCTTGGCTACACCTTC.

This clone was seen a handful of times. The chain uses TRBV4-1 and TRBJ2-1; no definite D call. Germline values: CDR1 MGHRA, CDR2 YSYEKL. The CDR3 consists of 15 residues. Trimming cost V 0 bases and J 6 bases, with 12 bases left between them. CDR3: CASSQDLSGFNEQFF. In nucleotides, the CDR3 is TGCGCCAGCAGCCAAGATTTGTCAGGTTTCAATGAGCAGTTCTTC.

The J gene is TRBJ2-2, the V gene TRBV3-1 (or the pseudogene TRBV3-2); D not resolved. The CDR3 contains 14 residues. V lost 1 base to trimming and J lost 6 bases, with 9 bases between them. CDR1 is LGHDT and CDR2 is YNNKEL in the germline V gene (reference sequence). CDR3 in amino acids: CASSQGTGSGELFF. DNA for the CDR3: TGTGCCAGCAGCCAAGGTACGGGTTCCGGGGAGCTGTTTTTT.

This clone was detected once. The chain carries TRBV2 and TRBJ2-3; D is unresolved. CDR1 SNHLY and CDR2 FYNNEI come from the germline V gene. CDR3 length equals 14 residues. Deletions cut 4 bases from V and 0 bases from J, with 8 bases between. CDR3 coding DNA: TGTGCCAGCAGTGGGGCTATTAGCACAGATACGCAGTATTTT. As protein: CASSGAISTDTQYF.

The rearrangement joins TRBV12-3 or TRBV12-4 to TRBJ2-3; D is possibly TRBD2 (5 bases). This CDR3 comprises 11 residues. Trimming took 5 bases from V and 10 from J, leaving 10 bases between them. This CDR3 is CASSAGVAQYF. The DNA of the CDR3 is TGTGCCAGCAGTGCCGGGGTGGCGCAGTATTTT.

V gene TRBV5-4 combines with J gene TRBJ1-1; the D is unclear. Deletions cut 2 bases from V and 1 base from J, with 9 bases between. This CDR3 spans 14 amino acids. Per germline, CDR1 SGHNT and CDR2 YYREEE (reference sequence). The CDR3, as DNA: TGTGCCAGCAGCTTTCGGGATACGAACACTGAAGCTTTCTTT. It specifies CASSFRDTNTEAFF.

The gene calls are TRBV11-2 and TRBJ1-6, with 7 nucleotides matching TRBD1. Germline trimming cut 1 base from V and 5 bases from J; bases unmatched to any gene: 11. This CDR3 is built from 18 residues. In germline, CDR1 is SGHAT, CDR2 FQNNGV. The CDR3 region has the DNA TGTGCCAGCAGCTTAGGGGCAGGGGGTCCCCTTGATAATTCACCCCTCCACTTT. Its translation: CASSLGAGGPLDNSPLHF.

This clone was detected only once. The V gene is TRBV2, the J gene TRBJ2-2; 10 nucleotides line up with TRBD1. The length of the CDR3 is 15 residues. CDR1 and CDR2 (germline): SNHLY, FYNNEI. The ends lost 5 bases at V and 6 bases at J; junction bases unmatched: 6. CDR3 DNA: TGTGCCAGCAGTTCTGGGACAGGGGAGTCCGGGGAGCTGTTTTTT. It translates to CASSSGTGESGELFF.

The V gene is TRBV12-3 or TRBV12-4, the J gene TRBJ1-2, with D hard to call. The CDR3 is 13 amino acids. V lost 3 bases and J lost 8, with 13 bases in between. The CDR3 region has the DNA TGTGCCAGCAGTTTTATTCGAGGGTACGGCTACACCTTC. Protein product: CASSFIRGYGYTF.

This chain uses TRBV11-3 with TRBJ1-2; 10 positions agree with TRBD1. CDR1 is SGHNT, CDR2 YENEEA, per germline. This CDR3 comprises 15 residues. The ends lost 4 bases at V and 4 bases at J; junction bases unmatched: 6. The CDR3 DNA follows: TGTGCCAGCAGCTGGGACAGGGGTATTGGCTATGGCTACACCTTC. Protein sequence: CASSWDRGIGYGYTF. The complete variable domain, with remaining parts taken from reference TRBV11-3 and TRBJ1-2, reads EAGVVQSPRYKIIEKKQPVAFWCNPISGHNTLYWYLQNLGQGPELLIRYENEEAVDDSQLPKDRFSAERLKGVDSTLKIQPAELGDSAVYLCASSWDRGIGYGYTFGSGTRLTVV.

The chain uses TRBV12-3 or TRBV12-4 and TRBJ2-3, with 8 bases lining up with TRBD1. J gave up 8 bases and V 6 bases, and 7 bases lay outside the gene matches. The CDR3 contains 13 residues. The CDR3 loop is CASRPSGGSTQYF. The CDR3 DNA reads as TGTGCCAGCAGACCCTCAGGGGGCAGTACGCAGTATTTT.

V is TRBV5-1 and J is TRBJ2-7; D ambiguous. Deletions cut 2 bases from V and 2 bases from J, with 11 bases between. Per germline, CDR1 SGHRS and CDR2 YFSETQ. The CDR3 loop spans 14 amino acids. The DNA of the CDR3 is TGCGCCAGCAGCTTATCCCACAGTACCTACGAGCAGTACTTC. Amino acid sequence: CASSLSHSTYEQYF.

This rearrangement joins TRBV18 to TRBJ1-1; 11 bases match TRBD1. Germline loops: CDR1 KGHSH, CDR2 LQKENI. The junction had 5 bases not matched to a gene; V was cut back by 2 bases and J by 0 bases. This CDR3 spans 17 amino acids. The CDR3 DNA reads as TGTGCCAGCTCACCAAGAGGACAGGGGGCCTTGAACACTGAAGCTTTCTTT. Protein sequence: CASSPRGQGALNTEAFF.

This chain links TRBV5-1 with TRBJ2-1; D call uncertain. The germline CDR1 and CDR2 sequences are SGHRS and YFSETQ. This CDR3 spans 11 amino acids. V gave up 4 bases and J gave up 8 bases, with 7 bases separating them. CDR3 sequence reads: CASSLLYEQFF. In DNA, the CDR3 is TGCGCCAGCAGCCTTCTATATGAGCAGTTCTTC.

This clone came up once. In DNA, the CDR3 is TGTGCCAGCAGTGAAGGGGTTGGAACAGGCGTGACTTTCTTT. It yields the protein CASSEGVGTGVTFF. The gene calls are TRBV6-1 and TRBJ1-1, with D perhaps matching TRBD1 (5 bases). The CDR3 extends over 14 amino acids. V lost 1 base and J 12 bases, leaving 18 bases between the germline ends. The germline V gene has CDR1 MNHNS and CDR2 SASEGT.

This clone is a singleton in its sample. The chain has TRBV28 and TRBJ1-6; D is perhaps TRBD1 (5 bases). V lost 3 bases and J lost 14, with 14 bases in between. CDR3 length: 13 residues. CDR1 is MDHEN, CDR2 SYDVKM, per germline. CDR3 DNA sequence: TGTGCCAGCAGTTTTGAGGGACTGTCGGCCCTCCACTTT. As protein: CASSFEGLSALHF. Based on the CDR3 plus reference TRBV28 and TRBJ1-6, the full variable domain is DVKVTQSSRYLVKRTGEKVFLECVQDMDHENMFWYRQDPGLGLRLIYFSYDVKMKEKGDIPEGYSVSREKKERFSLILESASTNQTSMYLCASSFEGLSALHFGNGTRLTVT.

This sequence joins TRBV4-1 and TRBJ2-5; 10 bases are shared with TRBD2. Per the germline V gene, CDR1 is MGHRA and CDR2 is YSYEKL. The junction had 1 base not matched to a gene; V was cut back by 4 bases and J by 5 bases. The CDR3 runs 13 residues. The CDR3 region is CASSLTSGETQYF. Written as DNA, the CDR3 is TGCGCCAGCAGCCTGACTAGCGGGGAGACCCAGTACTTC.

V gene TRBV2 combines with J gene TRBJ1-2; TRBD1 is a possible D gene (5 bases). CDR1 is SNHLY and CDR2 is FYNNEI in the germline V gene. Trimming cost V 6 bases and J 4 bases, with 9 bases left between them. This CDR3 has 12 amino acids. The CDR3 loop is CASRGPGYGYTF. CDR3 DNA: TGTGCCAGCAGGGGGCCTGGCTATGGCTACACCTTC. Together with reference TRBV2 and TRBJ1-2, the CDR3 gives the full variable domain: EPEVTQTPSHQVTQMGQEVILRCVPISNHLYFYWYRQILGQKVEFLVSFYNNEISEKSEIFDDQFSVERPDGSNFTLKIRSTKLEDSAMYFCASRGPGYGYTFGSGTRLTVV.